The 8 T cell receptor beta chains presented below share a single source sample, sequenced in a study of blood T cell repertoires in COVID-19. Here immunoSEQ multiplex PCR was the method, and the copy in TCRdb shows in-frame clones only, minus some. The sample has 150,000 or so clones; 75% to 85% are singletons. Input material: peripheral blood. Receptor source: a woman in her forties or fifties in a cohort sampled during active or convalescent COVID-19.

The chain has TRBV5-1 and TRBJ1-1; D is uncertain. The V end lost 0 bases, the J end lost 0 bases, and 6 bases lay between the germline ends. CDR3 length: 14 residues. Germline assignment: CDR1 SGHRS and CDR2 YFSETQ. The CDR3 coding sequence is TGCGCCAGCAGCTTGGCCCAGATGAACACTGAAGCTTTCTTT. Translation gives CASSLAQMNTEAFF. The full variable domain, in which reference TRBV5-1 and TRBJ1-1 provide the parts outside the CDR3, is KAGVTQTPRYLIKTRGQQVTLSCSPISGHRSVSWYQQTPGQGLQFLFEYFSETQRNKGNFPGRFSGRQFSNSRSEMNVSTLELGDSALYLCASSLAQMNTEAFFGQGTRLTVV.

The chain uses TRBV18 and TRBJ1-2; tentative D call: TRBD1 (5 bases). The CDR3 sequence is 11 residues long. Germline CDR1 is KGHSH and CDR2 is LQKENI. Trimming removed 5 bases at V and 6 bases at J, with 7 bases between. The CDR3 reads CASSVGDGYTF. DNA of the CDR3: TGTGCCAGCTCAGTAGGGGATGGCTACACCTTC.

The chain recombines TRBV19 with TRBJ2-2; 12 nucleotides line up with TRBD1. The CDR3 runs to 19 residues. The trim removed 10 bases at V and 15 bases at J, leaving 30 bases unmatched. Germline CDR1 reads LNHDA; CDR2 reads SQIVND (reference sequence). The CDR3 DNA reads TGTGCCACGGATCCCGGGACAGGGGGCGAACAGAAGCAACCGGGGAGCTTGTTTTTT. This translates into CATDPGTGGEQKQPGSLFF.

This clone came up once. The chain employs TRBV6-1 and TRBJ2-3; D may be TRBD1 (6 bases). V lost 4 bases and J 4 bases, leaving 18 bases between the germline ends. Germline V lookup: CDR1 MNHNS, CDR2 SASEGT. This CDR3 comprises 16 residues. The CDR3 nucleotides are TGTGCCAGCAGTGCTCTACCGTCAGGGGTTCCAGATACGCAGTATTTT. Protein sequence: CASSALPSGVPDTQYF.

The genes are TRBV10-3 and TRBJ1-2; 11 nucleotides line up with TRBD1. The CDR3 sequence is 13 residues long. The trim removed 4 bases at V and 9 bases at J, leaving 4 bases unmatched. Germline-derived CDR1 and CDR2 are ENHRY and SYGVKD. The CDR3 loop is CAISGDRGDRYTF. CDR3 nucleotide sequence: TGTGCCATCAGTGGGGACAGGGGGGATCGCTACACCTTC.

The chain carries TRBV18 and TRBJ2-4, with 12 bases matching TRBD2. The germline CDR1 and CDR2 sequences are KGHSH and LQKENI. V was clipped by 0 bases and J by 0 bases; unmatched bases: 6. The CDR3 is 19 amino acids. CDR3 amino acids: CASSPPPGLAGLAKNIQYF. The CDR3 region has the DNA TGTGCCAGCTCACCACCACCCGGACTAGCGGGGCTAGCCAAAAACATTCAGTACTTC.

CDR3 nucleotides: TGTGCCAGCAGTTCCGGACAGGGGGCATTTGAAGCTTTCTTT. It yields the protein CASSSGQGAFEAFF. The rearrangement links TRBV6-5 to TRBJ1-1; 11 nucleotides line up with TRBD1. Per the germline V gene, CDR1 is MNHEY and CDR2 is SVGAGI. Trimming at V came to 4 bases and at J to 7 bases, leaving 5 bases not matched to a gene. The CDR3 has 14 amino acids.

This rearrangement joins TRBV5-8 to TRBJ2-1; D may be TRBD2 (5 bases). V shed 5 bases and J shed 4 bases, with 10 bases lying between them. Looked up from germline, CDR1 is SGHTS and CDR2 is YDEGEE. The CDR3 runs 13 residues. Written as DNA, the CDR3 is TGTGCCAGCAGGCCGACTACTTACAATGAGCAGTTCTTC. It translates to CASRPTTYNEQFF. Drawing the rest from reference TRBV5-8 and TRBJ2-1, the complete variable domain is EAGVTQSPTHLIKTRGQQATLRCSPISGHTSVYWYQQALGLGLQFLLWYDEGEERNRGNFPPRFSGRQFPNYSSELNVNALELEDSALYLCASRPTTYNEQFFGPGTRLTVL.